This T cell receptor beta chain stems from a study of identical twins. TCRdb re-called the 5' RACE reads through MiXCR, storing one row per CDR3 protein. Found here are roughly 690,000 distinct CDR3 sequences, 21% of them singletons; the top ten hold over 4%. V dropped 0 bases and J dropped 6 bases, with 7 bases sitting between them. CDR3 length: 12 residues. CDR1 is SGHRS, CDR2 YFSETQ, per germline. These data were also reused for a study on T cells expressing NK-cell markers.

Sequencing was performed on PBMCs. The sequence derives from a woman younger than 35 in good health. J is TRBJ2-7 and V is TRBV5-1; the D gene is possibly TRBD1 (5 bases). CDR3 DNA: TGCGCCAGCAGCTTGGACAGGTTCGAGCAGTACTTC. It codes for CASSLDRFEQYF.